This T cell receptor beta chain was obtained from a study of blood T cell repertoires in COVID-19. Study information: Some COVID-19 samples were acute and others convalescent; all came from the United States, Italy and Spain.

Germline V gene lookup returns CDR1 MNHEY and CDR2 SVGAGI. Trimming took 3 bases from V and 7 from J; bases not matched to a gene: 13. The length of the CDR3 is 16 residues. The protocol was immunoSEQ multiplex PCR, while the TCRdb copy is restricted to in-frame clones and leaves out a portion. The sample lists 200,000 to 300,000 clones, 85% to 90% occurring once. J is TRBJ2-7 and V is TRBV6-5, with 9 bases matching TRBD1. The sequence came from a woman aged 55 to 70 with COVID-19, enrolled during active disease. Sequenced: peripheral blood. This chain's CDR3 is CASSYTLRTGAGEQYF. The CDR3 bases are TGTGCCAGCAGTTATACCCTGCGGACAGGGGCCGGGGAGCAGTACTTC.